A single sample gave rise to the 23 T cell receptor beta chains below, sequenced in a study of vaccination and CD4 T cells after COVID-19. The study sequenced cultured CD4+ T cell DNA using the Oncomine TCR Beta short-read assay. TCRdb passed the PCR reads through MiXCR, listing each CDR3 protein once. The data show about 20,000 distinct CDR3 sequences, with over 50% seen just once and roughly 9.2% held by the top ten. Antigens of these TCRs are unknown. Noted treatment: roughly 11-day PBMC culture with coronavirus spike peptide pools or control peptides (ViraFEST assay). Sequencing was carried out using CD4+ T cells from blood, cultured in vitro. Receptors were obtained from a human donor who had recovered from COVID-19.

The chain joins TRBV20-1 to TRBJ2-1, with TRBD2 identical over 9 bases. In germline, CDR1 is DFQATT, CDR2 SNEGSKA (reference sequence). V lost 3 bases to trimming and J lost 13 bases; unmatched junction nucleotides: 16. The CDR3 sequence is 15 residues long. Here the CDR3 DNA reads TGCAGTGCTAGGCAGCTAGCGGGACGGGGGGTTTTACAGTTCTTC. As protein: CSARQLAGRGVLQFF.

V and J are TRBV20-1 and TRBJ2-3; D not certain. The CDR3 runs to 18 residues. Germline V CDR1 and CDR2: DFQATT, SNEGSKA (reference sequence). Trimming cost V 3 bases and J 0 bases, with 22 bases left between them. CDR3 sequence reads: CSASRELQRLLSTDTQYF. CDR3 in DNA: TGCAGTGCTAGTAGGGAACTGCAGCGATTACTTAGCACAGATACGCAGTATTTT.

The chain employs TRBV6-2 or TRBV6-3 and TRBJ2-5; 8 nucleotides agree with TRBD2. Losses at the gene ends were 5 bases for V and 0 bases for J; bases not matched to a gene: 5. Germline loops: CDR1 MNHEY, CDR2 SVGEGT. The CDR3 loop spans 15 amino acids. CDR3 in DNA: TGTGCCAGCAGTCCATTAGCGGGGAACCAAGAGACCCAGTACTTC. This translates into CASSPLAGNQETQYF.

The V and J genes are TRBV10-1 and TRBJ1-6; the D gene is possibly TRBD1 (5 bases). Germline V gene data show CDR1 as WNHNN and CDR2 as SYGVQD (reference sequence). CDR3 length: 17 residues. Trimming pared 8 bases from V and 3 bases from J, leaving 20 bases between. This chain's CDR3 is CASAAGLKLHYNSPLHF. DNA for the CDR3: TGCGCCAGCGCCGCGGGGCTAAAACTACACTATAATTCACCCCTCCACTTT.

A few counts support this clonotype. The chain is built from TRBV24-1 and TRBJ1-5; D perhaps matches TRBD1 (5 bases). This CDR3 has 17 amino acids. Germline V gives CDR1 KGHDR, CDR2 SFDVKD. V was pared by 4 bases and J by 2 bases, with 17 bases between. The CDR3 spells CATSEGGGARGNQPQHF. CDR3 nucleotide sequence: TGTGCCACCAGTGAGGGGGGAGGGGCCCGCGGCAATCAGCCCCAGCATTTT.

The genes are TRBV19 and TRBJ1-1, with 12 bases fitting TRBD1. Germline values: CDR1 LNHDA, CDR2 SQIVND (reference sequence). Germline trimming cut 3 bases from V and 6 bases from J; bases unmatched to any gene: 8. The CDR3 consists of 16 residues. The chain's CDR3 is CASSITGTGGGAEAFF. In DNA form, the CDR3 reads TGTGCCAGTAGTATCACCGGGACAGGGGGCGGGGCTGAAGCTTTCTTT.

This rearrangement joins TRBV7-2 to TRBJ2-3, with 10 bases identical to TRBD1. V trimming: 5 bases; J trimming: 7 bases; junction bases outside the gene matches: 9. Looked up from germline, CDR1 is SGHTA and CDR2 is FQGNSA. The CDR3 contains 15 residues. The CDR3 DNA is TGTGCCAGCAGCCCCCGGGGACAGGGGAGTAATACGCAGTATTTT. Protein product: CASSPRGQGSNTQYF. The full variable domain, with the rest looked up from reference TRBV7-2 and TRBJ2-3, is GAGVSQSPSNKVTEKGKDVELRCDPISGHTALYWYRQSLGQGLEFLIYFQGNSAPDKSGLPSDRFSAERTGGSVSTLTIQRTQQEDSAVYLCASSPRGQGSNTQYFGPGTRLTVL.

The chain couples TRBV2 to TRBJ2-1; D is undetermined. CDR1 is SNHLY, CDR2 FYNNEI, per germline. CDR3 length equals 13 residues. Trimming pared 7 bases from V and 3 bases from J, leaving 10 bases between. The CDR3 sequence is CASTYTNYNEQFF. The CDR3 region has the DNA TGTGCCAGCACCTACACGAACTACAATGAGCAGTTCTTC.

Here the CDR3 reads CATTRLNEQFF. The CDR3 DNA is TGTGCCACGACTAGGCTCAATGAGCAGTTCTTC. The chain uses TRBV10-3 and TRBJ2-1, with D tentatively TRBD2 (6 bases). V lost 10 bases and J lost 6, with 10 bases in between. The CDR3 loop spans 11 amino acids. Per the germline V gene, CDR1 is ENHRY and CDR2 is SYGVKD.

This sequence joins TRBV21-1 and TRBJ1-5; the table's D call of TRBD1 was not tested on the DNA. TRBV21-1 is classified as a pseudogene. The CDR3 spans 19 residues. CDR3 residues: CASSKDHGVQGSFGQPQHF. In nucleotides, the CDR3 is TGTGCCAGCAGCAAAGACCACGGGGTCCAGGGATCATTTGGGCAGCCCCAGCATTTT.

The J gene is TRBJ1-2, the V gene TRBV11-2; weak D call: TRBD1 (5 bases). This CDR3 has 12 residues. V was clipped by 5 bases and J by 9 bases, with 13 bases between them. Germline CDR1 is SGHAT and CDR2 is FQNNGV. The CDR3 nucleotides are TGTGCCAGCAGCCACGACAGCTACCGCTACACCTTC. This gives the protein CASSHDSYRYTF. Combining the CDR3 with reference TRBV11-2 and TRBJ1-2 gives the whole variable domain EAGVAQSPRYKIIEKRQSVAFWCNPISGHATLYWYQQILGQGPKLLIQFQNNGVVDDSQLPKDRFSAERLKGVDSTLKIQPAKLEDSAVYLCASSHDSYRYTFGSGTRLTVV.

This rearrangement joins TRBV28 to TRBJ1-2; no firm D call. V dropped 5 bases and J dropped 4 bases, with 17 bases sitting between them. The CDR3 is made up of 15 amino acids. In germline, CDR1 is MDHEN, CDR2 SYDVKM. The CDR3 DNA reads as TGTGCCAGCAGTCTGCGCCCTCCTTGGAGCTATGGCTACACCTTC. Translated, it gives CASSLRPPWSYGYTF.

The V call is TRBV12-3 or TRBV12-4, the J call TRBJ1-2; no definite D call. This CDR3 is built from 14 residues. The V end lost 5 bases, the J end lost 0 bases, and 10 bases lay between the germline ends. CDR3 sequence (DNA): TGTGCCAGCAGTCTCTGGCAAACTAACTATGGCTACACCTTC. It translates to CASSLWQTNYGYTF.

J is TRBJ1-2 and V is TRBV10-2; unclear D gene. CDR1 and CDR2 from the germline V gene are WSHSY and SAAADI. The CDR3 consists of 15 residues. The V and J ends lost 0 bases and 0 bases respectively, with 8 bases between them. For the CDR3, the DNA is TGCGCCAGCAGTGAGTCTTACCCAGCTAACTATGGCTACACCTTC. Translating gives CASSESYPANYGYTF.

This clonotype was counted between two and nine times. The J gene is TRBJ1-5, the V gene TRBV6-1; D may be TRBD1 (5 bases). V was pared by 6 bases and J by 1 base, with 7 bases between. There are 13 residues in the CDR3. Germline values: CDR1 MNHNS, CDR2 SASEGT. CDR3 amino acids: CASSQGSNQPQHF. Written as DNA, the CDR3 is TGTGCCAGCAGCCAGGGAAGCAATCAGCCCCAGCATTTT.

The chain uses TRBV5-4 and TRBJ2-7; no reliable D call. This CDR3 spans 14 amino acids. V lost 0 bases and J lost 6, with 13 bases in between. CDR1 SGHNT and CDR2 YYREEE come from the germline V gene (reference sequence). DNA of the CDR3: TGTGCCAGCAGCTTGGACCAGGTGTCGGGCGAGCAGTACTTC. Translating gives CASSLDQVSGEQYF.

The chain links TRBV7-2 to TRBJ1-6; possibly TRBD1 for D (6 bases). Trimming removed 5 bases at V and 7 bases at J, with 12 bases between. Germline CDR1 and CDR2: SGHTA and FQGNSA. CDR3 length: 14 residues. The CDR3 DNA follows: TGTGCCAGCAGCCCACAGGGCTCCAATTCACCCCTCCACTTT. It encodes CASSPQGSNSPLHF. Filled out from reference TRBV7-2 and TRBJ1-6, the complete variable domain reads GAGVSQSPSNKVTEKGKDVELRCDPISGHTALYWYRQSLGQGLEFLIYFQGNSAPDKSGLPSDRFSAERTGGSVSTLTIQRTQQEDSAVYLCASSPQGSNSPLHFGNGTRLTVT.

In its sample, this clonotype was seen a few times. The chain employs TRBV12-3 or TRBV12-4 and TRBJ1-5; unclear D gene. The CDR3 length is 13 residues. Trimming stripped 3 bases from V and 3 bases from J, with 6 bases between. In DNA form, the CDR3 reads TGTGCCAGCAGTTTGGGCCTCAATCAGCCCCAGCATTTT. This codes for CASSLGLNQPQHF.

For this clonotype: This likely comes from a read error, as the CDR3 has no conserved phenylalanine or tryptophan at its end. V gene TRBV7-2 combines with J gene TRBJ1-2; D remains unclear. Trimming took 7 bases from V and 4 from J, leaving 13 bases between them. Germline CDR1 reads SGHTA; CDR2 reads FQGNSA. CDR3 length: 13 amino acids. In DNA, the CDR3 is TGTGCCAGCACCACCCGGGGATTCTATGGCTACACCTAC. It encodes CASTTRGFYGYTY.

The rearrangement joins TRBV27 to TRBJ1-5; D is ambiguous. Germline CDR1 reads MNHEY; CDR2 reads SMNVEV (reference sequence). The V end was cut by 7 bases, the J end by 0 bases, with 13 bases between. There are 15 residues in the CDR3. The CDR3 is CASTPFRDSNQPQHF. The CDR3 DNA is TGTGCCAGCACCCCTTTCCGGGATAGCAATCAGCCCCAGCATTTT.

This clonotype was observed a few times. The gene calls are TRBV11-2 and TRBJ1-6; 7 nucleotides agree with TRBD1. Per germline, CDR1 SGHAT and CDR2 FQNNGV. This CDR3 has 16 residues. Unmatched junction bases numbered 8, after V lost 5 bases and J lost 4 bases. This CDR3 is CASSPGTGQYNSPLHF. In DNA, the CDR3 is TGTGCCAGCAGCCCCGGAACGGGACAGTATAATTCACCCCTCCACTTT.

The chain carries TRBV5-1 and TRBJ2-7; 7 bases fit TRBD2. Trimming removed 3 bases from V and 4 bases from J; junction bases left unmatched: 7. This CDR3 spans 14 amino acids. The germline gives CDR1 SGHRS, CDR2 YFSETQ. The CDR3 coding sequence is TGCGCCAGCAGCTCCCAGCGGGGCGGATACGAGCAGTACTTC. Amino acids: CASSSQRGGYEQYF. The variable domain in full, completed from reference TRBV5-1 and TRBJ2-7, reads KAGVTQTPRYLIKTRGQQVTLSCSPISGHRSVSWYQQTPGQGLQFLFEYFSETQRNKGNFPGRFSGRQFSNSRSEMNVSTLELGDSALYLCASSSQRGGYEQYFGPGTRLTVT.

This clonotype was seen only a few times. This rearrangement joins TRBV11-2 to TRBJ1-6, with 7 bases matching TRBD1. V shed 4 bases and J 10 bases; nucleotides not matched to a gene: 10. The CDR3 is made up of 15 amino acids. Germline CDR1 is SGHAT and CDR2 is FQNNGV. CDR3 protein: CASSSLQGLSSPLHF. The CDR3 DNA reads TGTGCCAGCAGCTCCCTACAGGGGTTATCATCACCCCTCCACTTT.